The present TCR beta chain was sequenced within a study of shared clonotypes between healthy human individuals. Germline CDR1 is SGHNT and CDR2 is YYREEE (reference sequence). Trimming took 0 bases from V and 4 from J, leaving 19 bases between them. The CDR3 totals 17 residues. The method was immunoSEQ multiplex PCR; TCRdb's version includes in-frame clones alone and lacks a portion of them. The data show almost 750,000 clones, around 77% seen once. V and J are TRBV5-4 and TRBJ1-1; tentatively, D is TRBD1 (6 bases). The source is a woman aged 25 to 45 in good health. Sequenced: memory CD4+ T cells sorted from blood. Specified subset: CD45RA-negative fraction. The CDR3 reads CASSLDWGAGRGTEAFF. The CDR3 DNA reads TGTGCCAGCAGCTTGGATTGGGGGGCAGGGAGGGGCACTGAAGCTTTCTTT.